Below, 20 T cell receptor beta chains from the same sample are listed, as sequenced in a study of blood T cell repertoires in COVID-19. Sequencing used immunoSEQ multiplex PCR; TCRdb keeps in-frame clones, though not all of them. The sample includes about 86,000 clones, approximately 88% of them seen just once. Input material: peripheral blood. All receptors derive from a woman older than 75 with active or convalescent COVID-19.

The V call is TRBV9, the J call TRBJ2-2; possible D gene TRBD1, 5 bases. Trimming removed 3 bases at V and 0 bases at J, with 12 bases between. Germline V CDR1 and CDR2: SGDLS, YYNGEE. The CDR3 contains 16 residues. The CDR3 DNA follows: TGTGCCAGCAGCGCCTCAGGGTACGCGAACACCGGGGAGCTGTTTTTT. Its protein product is CASSASGYANTGELFF.

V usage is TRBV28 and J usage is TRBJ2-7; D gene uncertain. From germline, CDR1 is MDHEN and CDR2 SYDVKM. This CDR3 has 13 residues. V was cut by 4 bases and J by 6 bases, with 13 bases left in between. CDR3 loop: CASSSPQSREQYF. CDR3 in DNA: TGTGCCAGCAGTTCCCCACAGAGTCGCGAGCAGTACTTC. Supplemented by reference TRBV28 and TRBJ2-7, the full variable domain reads DVKVTQSSRYLVKRTGEKVFLECVQDMDHENMFWYRQDPGLGLRLIYFSYDVKMKEKGDIPEGYSVSREKKERFSLILESASTNQTSMYLCASSSPQSREQYFGPGTRLTVT.

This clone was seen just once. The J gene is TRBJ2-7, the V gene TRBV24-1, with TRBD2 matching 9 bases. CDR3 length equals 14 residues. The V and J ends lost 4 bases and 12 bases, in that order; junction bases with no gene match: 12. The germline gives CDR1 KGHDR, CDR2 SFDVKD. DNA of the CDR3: TGTGCCACCAGTGACCCCCCCCGGACTAGCGAATGGTACTTC. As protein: CATSDPPRTSEWYF.

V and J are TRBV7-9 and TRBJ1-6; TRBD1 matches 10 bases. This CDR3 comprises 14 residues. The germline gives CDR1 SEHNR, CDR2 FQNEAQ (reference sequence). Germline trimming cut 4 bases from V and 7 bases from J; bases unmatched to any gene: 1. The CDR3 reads CASSWTGGNSPLHF. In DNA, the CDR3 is TGTGCCAGCAGCTGGACAGGGGGGAATTCACCCCTCCACTTT.

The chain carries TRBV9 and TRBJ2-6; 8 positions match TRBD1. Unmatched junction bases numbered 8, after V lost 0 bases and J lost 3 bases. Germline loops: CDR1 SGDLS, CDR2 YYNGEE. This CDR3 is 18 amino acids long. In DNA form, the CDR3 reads TGTGCCAGCAGCGTAGAAGGAACGACAGGGGTTGGGGCCAACGTCCTGACTTTC. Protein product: CASSVEGTTGVGANVLTF.

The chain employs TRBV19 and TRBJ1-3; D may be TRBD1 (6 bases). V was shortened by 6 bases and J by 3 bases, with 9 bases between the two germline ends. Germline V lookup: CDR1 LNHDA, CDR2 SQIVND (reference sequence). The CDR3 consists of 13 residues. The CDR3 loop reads CASRDRSGNTIYF. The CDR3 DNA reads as TGTGCCAGTAGGGACAGAAGTGGAAACACCATATATTTT. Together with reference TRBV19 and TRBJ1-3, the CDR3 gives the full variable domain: DGGITQSPKYLFRKEGQNVTLSCEQNLNHDAMYWYRQDPGQGLRLIYYSQIVNDFQKGDIAEGYSVSREKKESFPLTVTSAQKNPTAFYLCASRDRSGNTIYFGEGSWLTVV.

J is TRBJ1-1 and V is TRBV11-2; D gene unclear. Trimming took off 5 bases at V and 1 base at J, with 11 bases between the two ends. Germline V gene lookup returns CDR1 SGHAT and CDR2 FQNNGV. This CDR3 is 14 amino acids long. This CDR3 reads CASSLPLRNTEAFF. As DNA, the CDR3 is TGTGCCAGCAGCCTCCCCCTGCGGAACACTGAAGCTTTCTTT.

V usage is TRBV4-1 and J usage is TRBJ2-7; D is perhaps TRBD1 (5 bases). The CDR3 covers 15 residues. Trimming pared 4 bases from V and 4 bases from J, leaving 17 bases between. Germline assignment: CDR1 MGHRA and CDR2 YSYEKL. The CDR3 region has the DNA TGCGCCAGCAGCCCTAAGGGCAGGGTGACGTACGAGCAGTACTTC. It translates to CASSPKGRVTYEQYF.

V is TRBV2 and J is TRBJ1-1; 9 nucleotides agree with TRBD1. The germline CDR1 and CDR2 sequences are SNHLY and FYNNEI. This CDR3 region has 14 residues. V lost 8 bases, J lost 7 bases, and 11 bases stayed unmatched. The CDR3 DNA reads TGTGCCAGCTCCGGGACAGGGACCTTGGGTGAAGCTTTCTTT. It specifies CASSGTGTLGEAFF. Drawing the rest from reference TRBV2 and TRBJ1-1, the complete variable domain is EPEVTQTPSHQVTQMGQEVILRCVPISNHLYFYWYRQILGQKVEFLVSFYNNEISEKSEIFDDQFSVERPDGSNFTLKIRSTKLEDSAMYFCASSGTGTLGEAFFGQGTRLTVV.

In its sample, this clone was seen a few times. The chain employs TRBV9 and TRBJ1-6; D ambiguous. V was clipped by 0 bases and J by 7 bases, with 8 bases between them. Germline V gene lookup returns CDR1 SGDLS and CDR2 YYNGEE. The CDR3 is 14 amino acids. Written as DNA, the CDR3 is TGTGCCAGCAGCGTAGGGGAGAACAATTCACCCCTCCACTTT. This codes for CASSVGENNSPLHF. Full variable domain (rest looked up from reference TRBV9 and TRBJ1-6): DSGVTQTPKHLITATGQRVTLRCSPRSGDLSVYWYQQSLDQGLQFLIQYYNGEERAKGNILERFSAQQFPDLHSELNLSSLELGDSALYFCASSVGENNSPLHFGNGTRLTVT.

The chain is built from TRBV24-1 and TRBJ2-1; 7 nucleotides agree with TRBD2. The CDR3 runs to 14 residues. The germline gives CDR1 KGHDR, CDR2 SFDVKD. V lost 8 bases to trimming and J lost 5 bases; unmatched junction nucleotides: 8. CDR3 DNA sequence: TGTGCCACCAAGCTGGCGGGAGAAAACAATGAGCAGTTCTTC. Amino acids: CATKLAGENNEQFF.

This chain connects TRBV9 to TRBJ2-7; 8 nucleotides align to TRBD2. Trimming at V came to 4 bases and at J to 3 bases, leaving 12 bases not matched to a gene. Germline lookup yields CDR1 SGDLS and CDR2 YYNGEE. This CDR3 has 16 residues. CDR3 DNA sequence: TGTGCCAGCAGCCCCACCTCGGGGGGGACCTACTACGAGCAGTACTTC. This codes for CASSPTSGGTYYEQYF.

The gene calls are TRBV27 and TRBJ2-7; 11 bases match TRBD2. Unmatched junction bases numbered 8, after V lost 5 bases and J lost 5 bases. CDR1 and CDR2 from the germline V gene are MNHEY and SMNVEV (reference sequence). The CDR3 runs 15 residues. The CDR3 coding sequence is TGTGCCAGCAGTCTCACTAGCGGGAGTTTACACGAGCAGTACTTC. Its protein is CASSLTSGSLHEQYF.

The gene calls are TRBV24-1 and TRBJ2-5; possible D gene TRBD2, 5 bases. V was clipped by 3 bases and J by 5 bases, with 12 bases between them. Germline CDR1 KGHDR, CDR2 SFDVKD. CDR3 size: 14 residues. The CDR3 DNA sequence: TGTGCCACCAGTGATGCCCGCGGGTCGGAGACCCAGTACTTC. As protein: CATSDARGSETQYF.

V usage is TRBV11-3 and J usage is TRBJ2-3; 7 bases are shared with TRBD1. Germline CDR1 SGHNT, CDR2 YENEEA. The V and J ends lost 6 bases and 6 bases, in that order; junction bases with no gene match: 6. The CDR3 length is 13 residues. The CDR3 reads CASRGRGMDTQYF. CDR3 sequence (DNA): TGTGCCAGCAGGGGCAGGGGGATGGATACGCAGTATTTT.

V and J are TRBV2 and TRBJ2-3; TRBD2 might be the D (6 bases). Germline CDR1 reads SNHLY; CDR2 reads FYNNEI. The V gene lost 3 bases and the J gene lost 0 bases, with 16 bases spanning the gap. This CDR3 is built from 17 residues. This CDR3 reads CASSDWAGGPSTDTQYF. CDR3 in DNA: TGTGCCAGCAGTGACTGGGCCGGGGGTCCTAGCACAGATACGCAGTATTTT.

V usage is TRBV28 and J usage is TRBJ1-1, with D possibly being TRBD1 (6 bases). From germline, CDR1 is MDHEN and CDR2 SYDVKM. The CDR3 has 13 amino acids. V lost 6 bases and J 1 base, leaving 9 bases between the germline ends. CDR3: CASSPTGNTEAFF. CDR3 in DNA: TGTGCCAGCAGCCCGACAGGGAACACTGAAGCTTTCTTT.

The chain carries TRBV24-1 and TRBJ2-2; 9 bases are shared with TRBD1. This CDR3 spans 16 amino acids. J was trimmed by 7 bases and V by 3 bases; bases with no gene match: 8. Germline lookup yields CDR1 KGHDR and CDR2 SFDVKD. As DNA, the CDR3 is TGTGCCACCAGTGATAGAAGGACAGGGGTGGGCGGGGAGCTGTTTTTT. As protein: CATSDRRTGVGGELFF.

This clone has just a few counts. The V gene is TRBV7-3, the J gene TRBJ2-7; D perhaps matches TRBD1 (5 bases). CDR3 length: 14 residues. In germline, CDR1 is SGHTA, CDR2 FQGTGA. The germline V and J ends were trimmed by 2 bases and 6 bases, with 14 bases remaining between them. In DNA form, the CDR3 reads TGTGCCAGCAGCTTAGGGGCAGGGCTGGGCGAGCAGTACTTC. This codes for CASSLGAGLGEQYF.

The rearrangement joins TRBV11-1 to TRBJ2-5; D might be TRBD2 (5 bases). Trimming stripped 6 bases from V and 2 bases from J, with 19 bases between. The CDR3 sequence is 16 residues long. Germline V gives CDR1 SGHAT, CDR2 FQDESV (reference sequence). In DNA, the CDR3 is TGTGCCAGCAGTCTTAGCCTATGGGGAGAACAAGAGACCCAGTACTTC. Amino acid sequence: CASSLSLWGEQETQYF.